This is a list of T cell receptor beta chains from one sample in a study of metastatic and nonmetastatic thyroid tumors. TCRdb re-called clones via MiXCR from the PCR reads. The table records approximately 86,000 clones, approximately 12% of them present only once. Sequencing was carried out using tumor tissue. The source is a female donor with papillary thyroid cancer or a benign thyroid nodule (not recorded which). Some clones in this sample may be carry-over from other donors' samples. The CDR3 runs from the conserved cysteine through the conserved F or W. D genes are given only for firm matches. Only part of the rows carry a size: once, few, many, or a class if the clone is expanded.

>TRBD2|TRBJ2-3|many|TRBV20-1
TGCAGTGCTAGAGATTCCAGCGGGATCACCGGAGATACGCAGTATTTT
CSARDSSGITGDTQYF
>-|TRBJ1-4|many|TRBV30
TGTGCCTGGAGGAGTGGGGTAGCAACTAATGAAAAACTGTTTTTT
CAWRSGVATNEKLFF
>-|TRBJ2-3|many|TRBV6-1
TGTGCCAGCAGCCCGGGGTGGGCAGGCCCAGGAAATACGCAGTATTTT
CASSPGWAGPGNTQYF
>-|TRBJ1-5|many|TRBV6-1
TGTGCCAGCAGTGAAGCGAGGAACCAGCCCCAGCATTTT
CASSEARNQPQHF
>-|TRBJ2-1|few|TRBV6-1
TGTGCCAGCCGGGCGGGCGTTTATGTGCAGTTCTTC
CASRAGVYVQFF
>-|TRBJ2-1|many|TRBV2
TGTGCCAGCGGGGACCCCCCCTTCTTGTTCTTC
CASGDPPFLFF
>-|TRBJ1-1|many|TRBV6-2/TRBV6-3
TGTGCCAGCAGGATTGGATCGATCACTGAAGCTTTCTTT
CASRIGSITEAFF
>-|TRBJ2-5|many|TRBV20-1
TGCAGTGCTAGAGATCTAAGGCAGGGTCGGCGGGTGCAAGAGACCCAGTACTTC
CSARDLRQGRRVQETQYF
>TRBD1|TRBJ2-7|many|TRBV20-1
TGCAGGCCCGGGACAGGGTCCTACGAGCAGTACTTC
CRPGTGSYEQYF
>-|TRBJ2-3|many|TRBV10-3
TGTGCCATCAGCCCGCAACAACCTACAGATACGCAGTATTTT
CAISPQQPTDTQYF
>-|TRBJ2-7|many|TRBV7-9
TGTGCCAGCGGCCTCGACTTCTACGAGCAGTACTTC
CASGLDFYEQYF
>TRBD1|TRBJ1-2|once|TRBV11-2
TGTGCCAGCAGCTTAGATCTTGCAGGGGGTGGCTATGGCTACACCTTC
CASSLDLAGGGYGYTF
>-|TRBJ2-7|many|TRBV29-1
TGCAGCGTTCAAGTGGGGGTGAGGGAGCAGTACTTC
CSVQVGVREQYF
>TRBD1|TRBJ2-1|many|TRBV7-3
TGTGCCAGCAGCTTGGACAGGGTAAATGAGCAGTTCTTC
CASSLDRVNEQFF
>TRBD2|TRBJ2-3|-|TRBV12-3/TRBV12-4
TGTGCCAGCACCCTGGGTAGCGGGAGGGCCGATACTCAGTATTTT
CASTLGSGRADTQYF
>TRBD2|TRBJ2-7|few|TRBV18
TGTGCCAGCTCACCAGGGGGAGCGGGACCTTCCCGTGGCTTCTCCTACGAGCAGTACTTC
CASSPGGAGPSRGFSYEQYF
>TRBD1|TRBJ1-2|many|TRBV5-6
TGTGCCAGCAGCGGGGACAGGGGGCTAGGCTATGGCTACACCTTC
CASSGDRGLGYGYTF
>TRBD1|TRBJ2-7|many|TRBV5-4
TGTGCCAGCAGAGTTGGGGGGACAGGGAAGGAGTACTTC
CASRVGGTGKEYF
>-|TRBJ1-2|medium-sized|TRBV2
TGTGCCAGCAGTCGGCCGAGGGGTGGCTACACCTTC
CASSRPRGGYTF
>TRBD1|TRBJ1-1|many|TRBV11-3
TGTGCCAGCAGGGGACAGGGGAACACTGAAGCTTTCTTT
CASRGQGNTEAFF
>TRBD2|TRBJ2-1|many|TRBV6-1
TGTGCCTCCCGGCGGGAGGGCGAGCAGTTCTTC
CASRREGEQFF
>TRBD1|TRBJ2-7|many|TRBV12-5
TGTGCTAGTGGTTTGTCCACCGGGACAGGGCTTCCCGAGCAGTACTTC
CASGLSTGTGLPEQYF
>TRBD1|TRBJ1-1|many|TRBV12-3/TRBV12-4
TGTGCCAGCAGTTTAGCAGTGACAGGGGGCTCAGCTTTCTTT
CASSLAVTGGSAFF
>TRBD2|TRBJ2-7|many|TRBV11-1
TGTGCCAGCAGCTTAGCCCTAGCGGGAGTTTCTGCCGAGCAGTACTTC
CASSLALAGVSAEQYF
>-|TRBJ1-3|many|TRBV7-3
TGTGCCAGCAGCTTAACTGGCACTGGCTCTGGAAACACCATATATTTT
CASSLTGTGSGNTIYF
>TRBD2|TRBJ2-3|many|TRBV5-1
TGCGCCAGCAGCTTTAGCGGGAGAGCTAGCACAGATACGCAGTATTTT
CASSFSGRASTDTQYF
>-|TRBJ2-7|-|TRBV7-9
TGTGCCAGCAGTTTCCTCGTCAACGAGCAGTACTTC
CASSFLVNEQYF
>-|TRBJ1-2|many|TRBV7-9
TGTGCCAGCAGCTTAGGAGGGACCGCGGATGGCTACACCTTC
CASSLGGTADGYTF